This record concerns one TCR beta chain sequence. As yet, its antigen is unknown. The data belong to a study of cytomegalovirus exposure and HLA in healthy donors. Study-level findings and limits: Most TCRs appeared rarely, but some public TCRs recurred in many donors.

Amplification used 60 Vbeta primers and 13 Jbeta primers. Repertoires were generated with immunoSEQ multiplex PCR, while TCRdb's copy carries only in-frame clones and drops some. The sample contains over 200,000 clones, around 76% of which appear only once. The germline V gene encodes CDR1 MRHNA and CDR2 SNTAGT. The CDR3 has 15 residues. With 2 bases clipped from V and 8 bases from J, the junction kept 6 bases outside the gene matches. This TCR derives from a man aged 40-49 years in good health and CMV-seropositive. Source material: PBMCs. The chain uses TRBV6-4 and TRBJ2-1; 10 bases match TRBD2. The CDR3 is CASSDGPSGSHEQFF. For the CDR3, the DNA is TGTGCCAGCAGTGACGGGCCTAGCGGGAGCCATGAGCAGTTCTTC.